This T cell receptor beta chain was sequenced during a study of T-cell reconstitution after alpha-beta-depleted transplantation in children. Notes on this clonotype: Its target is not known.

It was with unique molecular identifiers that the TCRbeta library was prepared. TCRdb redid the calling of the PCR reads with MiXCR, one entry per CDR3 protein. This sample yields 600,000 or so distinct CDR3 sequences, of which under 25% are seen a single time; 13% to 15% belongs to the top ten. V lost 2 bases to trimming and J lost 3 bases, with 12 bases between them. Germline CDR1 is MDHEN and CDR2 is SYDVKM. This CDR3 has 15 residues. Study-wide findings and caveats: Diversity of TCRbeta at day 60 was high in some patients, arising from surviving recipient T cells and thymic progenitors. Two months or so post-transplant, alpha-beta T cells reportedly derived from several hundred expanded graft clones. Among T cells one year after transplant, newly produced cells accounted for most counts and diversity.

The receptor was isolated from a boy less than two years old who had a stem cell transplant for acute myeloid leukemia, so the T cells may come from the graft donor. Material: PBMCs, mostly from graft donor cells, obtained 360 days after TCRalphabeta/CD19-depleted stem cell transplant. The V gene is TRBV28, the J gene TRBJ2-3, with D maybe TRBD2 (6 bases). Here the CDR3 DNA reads TGTGCCAGCAGTTTAACTAGCCGCTTGACAGATACGCAGTATTTT. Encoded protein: CASSLTSRLTDTQYF.